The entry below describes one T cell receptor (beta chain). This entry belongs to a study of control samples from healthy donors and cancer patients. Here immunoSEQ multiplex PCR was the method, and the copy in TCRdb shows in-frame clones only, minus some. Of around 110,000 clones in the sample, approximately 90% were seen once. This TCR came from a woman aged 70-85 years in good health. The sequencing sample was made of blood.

The DNA for the CDR3 is TGTGCCAGCAGTGGAAGCAGGGAGACTTTCTTT. Translated, it gives CASSGSRETFF. The chain recombines TRBV6-6 with TRBJ1-1, with D possibly TRBD1 on 5 matching bases. The germline V and J ends were trimmed by 5 bases and 12 bases, with 13 bases remaining between them. Looked up from germline, CDR1 is MNHNY and CDR2 is SVGAGI (reference sequence). CDR3 length: 11 residues.